The 3 T cell receptor beta chains below were found in one sample sequenced in a study of T cells in Graves' hyperthyroidism and ophthalmopathy. It was RNA transcripts that yielded the amplified TCR beta CDR3 regions. First-round RT-PCR of the TCR CDR3 relied on the HTBI primer set. TCRdb passed the multiplex PCR reads through MiXCR, listing each CDR3 protein once. The sample holds more than 600,000 distinct CDR3 sequences, less than 20% seen once. Sequenced: blood. The receptor source for this set is a man in his late teens or twenties with Graves' hyperthyroidism.

This clonotype was detected many times. J is TRBJ2-1 and V is TRBV6-1; D might be TRBD1 (6 bases). The CDR3 has 13 residues. Germline V gene lookup returns CDR1 MNHNS and CDR2 SASEGT. With 4 bases removed from V and 6 bases from J, the gap between germline ends came to 10 bases. In nucleotides, the CDR3 is TGTGCCAGCAGTGCTTGGGGGCGCAATGAGCAGTTCTTC. Translated, it gives CASSAWGRNEQFF.

This clonotype has a count of ten or more. V and J are TRBV28 and TRBJ2-1; tentatively, D is TRBD1 or TRBD2 (6 bases each). The germline V and J ends were trimmed by 3 bases and 5 bases, with 23 bases remaining between them. CDR3 size: 18 residues. CDR1 MDHEN and CDR2 SYDVKM come from the germline V gene. The CDR3 bases are TGTGCCAGCAGTTTTCTTGCGGGACATCTGAGGTCCCACAATGAGCAGTTCTTC. This sequence encodes CASSFLAGHLRSHNEQFF. Variable domain in full (rest from reference TRBV28 and TRBJ2-1): DVKVTQSSRYLVKRTGEKVFLECVQDMDHENMFWYRQDPGLGLRLIYFSYDVKMKEKGDIPEGYSVSREKKERFSLILESASTNQTSMYLCASSFLAGHLRSHNEQFFGPGTRLTVL.

Many counts were recorded for this clonotype. CDR3 nucleotides: TGTGCCAGCAGCCAAGGATGGTCTAGAACTGAAGCTTTCTTT. It translates to CASSQGWSRTEAFF. J is TRBJ1-1 and V is TRBV3-1; no clear D gene. The CDR3 runs 14 residues. The germline V and J ends were trimmed by 1 base and 5 bases, with 11 bases remaining between them. The germline V gene has CDR1 LGHDT and CDR2 YNNKEL (reference sequence).